A single sample is the source of the 12 T cell receptor beta chains below, sequenced in a study of blood T cell repertoires in COVID-19. The repertoire was sequenced with immunoSEQ multiplex PCR; TCRdb's copy has only in-frame clones and lacks some. Of 150,000 to 200,000 clones in the sample, about 83% were seen once. Sequencing was done on a sample of peripheral blood. The receptors here all came from a woman over 75 with COVID-19, enrolled during active disease.

The rearrangement links TRBV6-5 to TRBJ2-5; D is perhaps TRBD2 (5 bases). Germline CDR1 and CDR2: MNHEY and SVGAGI. The CDR3 covers 14 residues. The ends were cut back, 8 bases at V and 1 base at J, with 14 bases in the middle. Here the CDR3 reads CASLERAFQETQYF. The CDR3 nucleotides are TGTGCCAGCTTAGAGAGGGCCTTCCAAGAGACCCAGTACTTC.

This clone is a singleton in its sample. V usage is TRBV29-1 and J usage is TRBJ2-1, with D tentatively TRBD1 (6 bases). There are 12 residues in the CDR3. Trimming took off 7 bases at V and 0 bases at J, with 7 bases between the two ends. CDR1 is SQVTM, CDR2 ANQGSEA, per germline. For the CDR3, the DNA is TGCAGCGGCAGGGGCTCCTACAATGAGCAGTTCTTC. Protein product: CSGRGSYNEQFF.

CDR3 in amino acids: CASSQARGTGNEKLFF. DNA of the CDR3: TGCGCCAGCAGCCAGGCGAGGGGGACGGGTAATGAAAAACTGTTTTTT. The chain links TRBV4-1 to TRBJ1-4; D is perhaps TRBD1 (6 bases). Germline CDR1 MGHRA, CDR2 YSYEKL. V lost 3 bases, J lost 4 bases, and 15 bases lay in between. This CDR3 is built from 16 residues.

The genes are TRBV18 and TRBJ2-3; no reliable D call. Deletions cut 2 bases from V and 5 bases from J, with 5 bases between. The CDR3 length is 12 residues. Germline V gene lookup returns CDR1 KGHSH and CDR2 LQKENI. The CDR3 protein is CASSPSGDTQYF. Here the CDR3 DNA reads TGTGCCAGCTCACCATCAGGAGATACGCAGTATTTT.

The CDR3 DNA follows: TGTGCCAGTAGAGACAGGGACACTGAAGCTTTCTTT. Amino acids: CASRDRDTEAFF. The rearrangement uses TRBV19 and TRBJ1-1; TRBD1 matches at 7 bases. J lost 3 bases, V lost 6 bases, and 1 base had no gene match. Germline V CDR1 and CDR2: LNHDA, SQIVND (reference sequence). The CDR3 extends over 12 amino acids. The full variable domain, completed using reference TRBV19 and TRBJ1-1, is DGGITQSPKYLFRKEGQNVTLSCEQNLNHDAMYWYRQDPGQGLRLIYYSQIVNDFQKGDIAEGYSVSREKKESFPLTVTSAQKNPTAFYLCASRDRDTEAFFGQGTRLTVV.

J is TRBJ2-5 and V is TRBV19; D is possibly TRBD2 (6 bases). The germline V gene has CDR1 LNHDA and CDR2 SQIVND (reference sequence). V was pared by 2 bases and J by 2 bases, with 9 bases between. This CDR3 is built from 14 residues. CDR3 region: CASSIRGLQETQYF. The CDR3 DNA reads as TGTGCCAGTAGTATACGGGGACTTCAAGAGACCCAGTACTTC.

The chain joins TRBV2 to TRBJ2-1, with 7 bases that match TRBD2. The CDR3 runs to 15 residues. V was clipped by 4 bases and J by 4 bases; unmatched bases: 7. CDR1 and CDR2 from the germline V gene are SNHLY and FYNNEI. The CDR3 reads CASSGPASGYNEQFF. The CDR3 coding sequence is TGTGCCAGCAGTGGTCCGGCTAGCGGATACAATGAGCAGTTCTTC.

The rearrangement uses TRBV1 and TRBJ2-2; TRBD2, the table's D call, lacks a check against the DNA. TRBV1 is a pseudogene segment. The length of the CDR3 is 15 residues. Written as DNA, the CDR3 is TGCACCAGCAGCAAGGGACTAGCTAGAATCGGGGAGCTGTTTTTT. It is translated as CTSSKGLARIGELFF.

This clone was seen only a few times. CDR3 loop: CASSPDSSGNTIYF. The CDR3, as DNA: TGTGCCAGCAGTCCCGACAGCTCTGGAAACACCATATATTTT. The chain carries TRBV2 and TRBJ1-3; tentatively, D is TRBD1 (5 bases). CDR1 is SNHLY, CDR2 FYNNEI, per germline. Trimming cost V 5 bases and J 0 bases, with 8 bases left between them. This CDR3 spans 14 amino acids.

This chain connects TRBV5-1 to TRBJ2-3, with 13 bases lining up with TRBD2. This CDR3 spans 17 amino acids. The germline V gene encodes CDR1 SGHRS and CDR2 YFSETQ. The ends lost 4 bases at V and 1 base at J; junction bases unmatched: 6. Here the CDR3 reads CASSGGLAGVRTDTQYF. The CDR3 DNA is TGCGCCAGCAGCGGAGGACTAGCGGGAGTTCGCACAGATACGCAGTATTTT. Drawing the rest from reference TRBV5-1 and TRBJ2-3, the complete variable domain is KAGVTQTPRYLIKTRGQQVTLSCSPISGHRSVSWYQQTPGQGLQFLFEYFSETQRNKGNFPGRFSGRQFSNSRSEMNVSTLELGDSALYLCASSGGLAGVRTDTQYFGPGTRLTVL.

This clone came up a few times. The chain carries TRBV5-4 and TRBJ2-3, with TRBD1 matching 9 bases. This CDR3 has 15 amino acids. Germline CDR1 is SGHNT and CDR2 is YYREEE (reference sequence). Unmatched junction bases numbered 10, after V lost 6 bases and J lost 5 bases. The CDR3 coding sequence is TGTGCCAGCATTCTACAGGGGGCGAGTAGAGATACGCAGTATTTT. Translated, it gives CASILQGASRDTQYF.

The genes are TRBV5-4 and TRBJ2-1; D may be TRBD2 (6 bases). The V gene's germline CDR1 is SGHNT and CDR2 YYREEE (reference sequence). This CDR3 comprises 17 residues. With 4 bases removed from V and 0 bases from J, the gap between germline ends came to 17 bases. CDR3 nucleotides: TGTGCCAGCAGCCCCCGACGGGAGTGGAGCTCCTACAATGAGCAGTTCTTC. Translated: CASSPRREWSSYNEQFF.